These 13 T cell receptor beta chains were sequenced from one sample in a study of blood T cell repertoires in COVID-19. Assay: immunoSEQ multiplex PCR; the TCRdb copy retains only in-frame clones and omits some. The sample includes 95,000 to 100,000 clones, roughly 85% seen only once; the top ten take around 1.9%. The sequenced material came from peripheral blood. The receptors here all came from a woman between 70 and 85 years old with active or convalescent COVID-19.

This clone was detected once. The chain uses TRBV7-6 and TRBJ1-4; no definite D call. V gave up 3 bases and J gave up 2 bases, with 7 bases separating them. CDR3 length: 14 residues. CDR1 and CDR2 (germline): SGHVS, FNYEAQ. CDR3 residues: CASSLMATNEKLFF. The DNA for the CDR3 is TGTGCCAGCAGCTTGATGGCCACTAATGAAAAACTGTTTTTT.

The chain combines TRBV7-9 with TRBJ1-2; 7 bases agree with TRBD1. The germline V gene has CDR1 SEHNR and CDR2 FQNEAQ (reference sequence). This CDR3 is 15 amino acids long. V lost 4 bases and J lost 3; bases outside the gene matches: 8. The CDR3 here is CASSSSGQPYYGYTF. In nucleotides, the CDR3 is TGTGCCAGCAGCTCATCGGGACAGCCCTACTATGGCTACACCTTC.

The V call is TRBV4-3, the J call TRBJ2-3; D possibly corresponds to TRBD2 (6 bases). Deletions cut 0 bases from V and 5 bases from J, with 15 bases between. The CDR3 length is 16 residues. In germline, CDR1 is LGHNA, CDR2 YSLEER. The CDR3 DNA follows: TGCGCCAGCAGCCAAGATCAAGAAGCGGGCCAAGATACGCAGTATTTT. This gives the protein CASSQDQEAGQDTQYF.

This rearrangement joins TRBV6-5 to TRBJ1-2, with unresolved D. CDR3 length equals 14 residues. Trimming stripped 2 bases from V and 2 bases from J, with 9 bases between. The germline CDR1 and CDR2 sequences are MNHEY and SVGAGI. CDR3 amino acids: CASSYQRFNYGYTF. In nucleotides, the CDR3 is TGTGCCAGCAGTTACCAGAGGTTCAACTATGGCTACACCTTC.

The chain links TRBV4-3 to TRBJ2-3, with 11 bases identical to TRBD2. CDR1 is LGHNA, CDR2 YSLEER, per germline. This CDR3 spans 16 amino acids. V was pared by 0 bases and J by 3 bases, with 2 bases of the junction left unmatched. The CDR3 DNA reads as TGCGCCAGCAGCCAAGAAACTAGCGGGGGTACAGATACGCAGTATTTT. Residues: CASSQETSGGTDTQYF.

The J gene is TRBJ1-2, the V gene TRBV5-4; 11 positions match TRBD1. The CDR3 covers 15 residues. The ends lost 4 bases at V and 1 base at J; junction bases unmatched: 3. In germline, CDR1 is SGHNT, CDR2 YYREEE (reference sequence). The CDR3 DNA reads TGTGCCAGCAGCCGGACAGGGGGCTTTAACTATGGCTACACCTTC. This encodes CASSRTGGFNYGYTF.

V usage is TRBV10-3 and J usage is TRBJ2-1; maybe TRBD1 (8 bases). Trimming stripped 3 bases from V and 7 bases from J, with 19 bases between. Germline CDR1 reads ENHRY; CDR2 reads SYGVKD. The CDR3 is made up of 16 amino acids. CDR3 amino acids: CAISDGAQGGRNEQFF. The CDR3 bases are TGTGCCATCAGTGATGGTGCACAGGGGGGGAGGAATGAGCAGTTCTTC.

The chain combines TRBV19 with TRBJ1-2; 9 nucleotides agree with TRBD1. V gave up 5 bases and J gave up 4 bases; unmatched junction bases: 8. This CDR3 contains 15 residues. Germline CDR1 reads LNHDA; CDR2 reads SQIVND (reference sequence). CDR3 in DNA: TGTGCCAGTAGTCCAAGGACAGGGGCGGTCTATGGCTACACCTTC. Protein product: CASSPRTGAVYGYTF.

The chain joins TRBV4-2 to TRBJ1-6; TRBD1 matches 8 bases. V shed 3 bases and J 5 bases; nucleotides not matched to a gene: 9. Germline CDR1 is LGHNA and CDR2 is YNFKEQ. CDR3 length equals 17 residues. CDR3 loop: CASSQLQGALDNSPLHF. The CDR3, as DNA: TGTGCCAGCAGCCAGCTCCAGGGGGCCCTCGATAATTCACCCCTCCACTTT.

The chain carries TRBV6-5 and TRBJ1-1, with D possibly matching TRBD1 (5 bases). Per the germline V gene, CDR1 is MNHEY and CDR2 is SVGAGI. The CDR3 length is 13 residues. Deletions cut 6 bases from V and 0 bases from J, with 8 bases between. For the CDR3, the DNA is TGTGCCAGCAGAAGCAGGGTGAACACTGAAGCTTTCTTT. Protein product: CASRSRVNTEAFF.

The chain uses TRBV7-9 and TRBJ2-3, with D maybe TRBD2 (6 bases). This CDR3 comprises 15 residues. Per germline, CDR1 SEHNR and CDR2 FQNEAQ (reference sequence). V was trimmed by 5 bases and J by 0 bases, leaving 12 bases between them. This CDR3 is CASSRDSPSTDTQYF. CDR3 bases: TGTGCCAGCAGCCGGGACTCTCCTAGCACAGATACGCAGTATTTT.

The chain links TRBV7-2 to TRBJ1-5; 7 bases fit TRBD1. Germline V gene lookup returns CDR1 SGHTA and CDR2 FQGNSA. CDR3 size: 14 residues. J lost 7 bases, V lost 2 bases, and 5 bases had no gene match. The CDR3 region is CASSLTGAGQPQHF. The CDR3 DNA reads TGTGCCAGCAGCTTAACAGGGGCGGGACAGCCCCAGCATTTT.

The chain has TRBV5-5 and TRBJ1-6; D unresolved. The V gene's germline CDR1 is SGHKS and CDR2 YYEKEE (reference sequence). This CDR3 comprises 14 residues. V was pared by 4 bases and J by 3 bases, with 8 bases between. CDR3 nucleotides: TGTGCCAGCAGCCGGGAACTCTATAATTCACCCCTCCACTTT. This gives the protein CASSRELYNSPLHF.